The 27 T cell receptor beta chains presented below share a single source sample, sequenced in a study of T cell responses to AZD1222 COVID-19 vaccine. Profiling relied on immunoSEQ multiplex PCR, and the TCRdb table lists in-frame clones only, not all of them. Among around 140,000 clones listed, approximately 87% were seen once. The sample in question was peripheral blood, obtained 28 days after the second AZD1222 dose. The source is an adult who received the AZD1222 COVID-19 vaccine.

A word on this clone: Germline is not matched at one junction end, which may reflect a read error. In nucleotides, the CDR3 is TGTGCTAGCAGGGCATCCGGGCCGCCTGGGGAGCTGTTTTTT. Residues: CASRASGPPGELFF. The rearrangement joins TRBV7-7 to TRBJ2-2, with D possibly matching TRBD1 (5 bases). The CDR3 is made up of 14 amino acids. Germline assignment: CDR1 SSHAT and CDR2 FNYEAQ (reference sequence). The whole variable domain, filled in from reference TRBV7-7 and TRBJ2-2, reads GAGVSQSPRYKVTKRGQDVTLRCDPISSHATLYWYQQALGQGPEFLTYFNYEAQPDKSGLPSDRFSAERPEGSISTLTIQRTEQRDSAMYRCASRASGPPGELFFGEGSRLTVL.

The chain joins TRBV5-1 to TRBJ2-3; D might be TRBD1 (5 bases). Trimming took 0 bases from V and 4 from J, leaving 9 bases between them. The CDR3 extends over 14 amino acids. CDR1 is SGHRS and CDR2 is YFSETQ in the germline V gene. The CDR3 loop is CASSLGSTADTQYF. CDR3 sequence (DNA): TGCGCCAGCAGCTTGGGGTCGACAGCAGATACGCAGTATTTT.

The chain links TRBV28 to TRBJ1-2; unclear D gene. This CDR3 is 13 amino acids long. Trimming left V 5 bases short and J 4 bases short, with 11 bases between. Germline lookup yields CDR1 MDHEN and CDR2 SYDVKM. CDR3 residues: CASSPGDTYGYTF. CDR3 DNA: TGTGCCAGCAGTCCCGGAGACACCTATGGCTACACCTTC.

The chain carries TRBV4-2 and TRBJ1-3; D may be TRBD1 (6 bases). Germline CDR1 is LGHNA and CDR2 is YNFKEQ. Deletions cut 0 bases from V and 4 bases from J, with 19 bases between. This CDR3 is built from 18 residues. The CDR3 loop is CASSQDPTATGLGNTIYF. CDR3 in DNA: TGTGCCAGCAGCCAAGACCCCACCGCTACAGGGTTGGGAAACACCATATATTTT.

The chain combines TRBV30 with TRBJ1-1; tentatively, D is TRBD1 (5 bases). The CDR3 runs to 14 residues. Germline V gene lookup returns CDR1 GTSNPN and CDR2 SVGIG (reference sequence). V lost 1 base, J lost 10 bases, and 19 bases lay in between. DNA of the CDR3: TGTGCCTGGAGTGCTCAGGGCCCTGTGCCTCGAGCTTTCTTT. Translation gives CAWSAQGPVPRAFF.

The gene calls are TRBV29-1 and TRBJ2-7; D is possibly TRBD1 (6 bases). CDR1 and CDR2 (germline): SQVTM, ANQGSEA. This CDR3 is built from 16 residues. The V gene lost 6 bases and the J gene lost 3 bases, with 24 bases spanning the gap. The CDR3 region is CSVGDYYRAGYYEQYF. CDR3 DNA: TGCAGCGTGGGGGATTATTACAGGGCCGGGTACTACGAGCAGTACTTC.

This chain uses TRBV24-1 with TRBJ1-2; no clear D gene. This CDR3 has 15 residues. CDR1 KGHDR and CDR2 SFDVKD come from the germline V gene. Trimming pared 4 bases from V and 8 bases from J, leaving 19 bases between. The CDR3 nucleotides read TGTGCCACCAGTGACTCAGACACGAACCTAGGGGGCTACACCTTC. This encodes CATSDSDTNLGGYTF.

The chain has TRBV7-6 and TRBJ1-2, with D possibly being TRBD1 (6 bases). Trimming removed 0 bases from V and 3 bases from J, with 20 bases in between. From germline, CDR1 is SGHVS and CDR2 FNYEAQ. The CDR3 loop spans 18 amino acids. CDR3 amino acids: CASSLAPLQGANYYGYTF. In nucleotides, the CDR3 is TGTGCCAGCAGCTTAGCCCCGTTACAGGGCGCGAACTACTATGGCTACACCTTC. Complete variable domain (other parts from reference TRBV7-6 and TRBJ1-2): GAGVSQSPRYKVTKRGQDVALRCDPISGHVSLYWYRQALGQGPEFLTYFNYEAQQDKSGLPNDRFSAERPEGSISTLTIQRTEQRDSAMYRCASSLAPLQGANYYGYTFGSGTRLTVV.

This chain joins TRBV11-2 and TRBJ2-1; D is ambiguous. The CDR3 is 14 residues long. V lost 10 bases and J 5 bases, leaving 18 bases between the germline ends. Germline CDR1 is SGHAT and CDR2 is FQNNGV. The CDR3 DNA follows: TGTGCCACCGATATCGTGGGCTCACACAATGAGCAGTTCTTC. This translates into CATDIVGSHNEQFF.

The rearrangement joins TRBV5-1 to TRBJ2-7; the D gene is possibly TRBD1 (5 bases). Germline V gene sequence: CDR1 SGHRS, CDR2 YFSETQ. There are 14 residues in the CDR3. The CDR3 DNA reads TGCGCCAGCAGGTTGGAGCAGGGCTCCTACGAGCAGTACGTC. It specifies CASRLEQGSYEQYV.

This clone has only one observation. CDR3 in DNA: TGTGCCAGCAGCCTGGACACCCGGGCCTATGGCTACACCTTC. This gives the protein CASSLDTRAYGYTF. This sequence joins TRBV9 and TRBJ1-2; TRBD1 is a possible D gene (5 bases). With 4 bases removed from V and 4 bases from J, the gap between germline ends came to 14 bases. The CDR3 totals 14 residues. From germline, CDR1 is SGDLS and CDR2 YYNGEE.

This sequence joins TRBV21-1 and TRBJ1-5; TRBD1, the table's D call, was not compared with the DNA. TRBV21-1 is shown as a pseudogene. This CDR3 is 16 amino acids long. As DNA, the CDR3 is TGTGCCAGTCGACAGGGGGCGGGGTATAGCAATCAGCCCCAGCATTTT. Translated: CASRQGAGYSNQPQHF.

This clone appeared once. The CDR3 spells CASSLAGSGAGELFF. As DNA, the CDR3 is TGCGCCAGCAGCTTAGCGGGGTCGGGTGCCGGGGAGCTGTTTTTT. The chain couples TRBV5-1 to TRBJ2-2, with 7 positions matching TRBD2. The CDR3 covers 15 residues. From germline, CDR1 is SGHRS and CDR2 YFSETQ. Losses at the gene ends were 2 bases for V and 6 bases for J; bases not matched to a gene: 7.

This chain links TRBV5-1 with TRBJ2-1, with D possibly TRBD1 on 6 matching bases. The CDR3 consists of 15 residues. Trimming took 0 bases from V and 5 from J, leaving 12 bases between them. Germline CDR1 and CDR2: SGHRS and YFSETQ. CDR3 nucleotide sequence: TGCGCCAGCAGCTTGGGGGGGCAAAGCAACAATGAGCAGTTCTTC. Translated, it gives CASSLGGQSNNEQFF. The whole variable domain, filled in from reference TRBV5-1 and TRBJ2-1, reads KAGVTQTPRYLIKTRGQQVTLSCSPISGHRSVSWYQQTPGQGLQFLFEYFSETQRNKGNFPGRFSGRQFSNSRSEMNVSTLELGDSALYLCASSLGGQSNNEQFFGPGTRLTVL.

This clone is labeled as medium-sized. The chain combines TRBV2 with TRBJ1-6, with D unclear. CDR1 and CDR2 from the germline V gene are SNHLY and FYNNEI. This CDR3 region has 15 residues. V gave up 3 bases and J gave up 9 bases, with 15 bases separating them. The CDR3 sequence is CASSERATVSSPLHF. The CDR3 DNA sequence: TGTGCCAGCAGTGAGAGGGCGACTGTGTCTTCACCCCTCCACTTT.

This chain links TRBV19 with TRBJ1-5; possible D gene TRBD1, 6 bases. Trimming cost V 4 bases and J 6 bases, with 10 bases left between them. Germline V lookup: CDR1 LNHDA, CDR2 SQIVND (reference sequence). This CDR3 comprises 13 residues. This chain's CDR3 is CASSRGGGQPQHF. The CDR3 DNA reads TGTGCCAGTAGTAGGGGGGGCGGTCAGCCCCAGCATTTT.

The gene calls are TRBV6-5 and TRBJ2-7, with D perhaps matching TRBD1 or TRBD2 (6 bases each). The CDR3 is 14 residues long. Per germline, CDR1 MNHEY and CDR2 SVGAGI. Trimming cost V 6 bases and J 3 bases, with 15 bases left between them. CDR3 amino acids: CASSPPGAHYEQYF. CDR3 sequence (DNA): TGTGCCAGCAGCCCCCCGGGGGCCCACTACGAGCAGTACTTC.

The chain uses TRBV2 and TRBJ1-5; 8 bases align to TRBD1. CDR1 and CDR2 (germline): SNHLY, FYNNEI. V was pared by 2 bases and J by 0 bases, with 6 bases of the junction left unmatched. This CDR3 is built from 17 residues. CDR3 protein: CASSEPGGDYSNQPQHF. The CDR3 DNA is TGTGCCAGCAGTGAACCAGGGGGCGATTATAGCAATCAGCCCCAGCATTTT.

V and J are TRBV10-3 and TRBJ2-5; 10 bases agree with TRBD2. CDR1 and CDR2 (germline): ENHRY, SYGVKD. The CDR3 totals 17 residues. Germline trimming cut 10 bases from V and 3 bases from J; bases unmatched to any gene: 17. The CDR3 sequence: CATAGVSGGPKEETQYF. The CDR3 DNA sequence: TGTGCCACCGCCGGGGTTAGCGGGGGGCCCAAGGAAGAGACCCAGTACTTC.

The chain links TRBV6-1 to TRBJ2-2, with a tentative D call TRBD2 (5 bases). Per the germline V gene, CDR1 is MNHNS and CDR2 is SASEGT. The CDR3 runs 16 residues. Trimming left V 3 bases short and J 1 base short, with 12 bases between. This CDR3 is CASSESGRLNTGELFF. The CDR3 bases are TGTGCCAGCAGTGAGAGCGGCAGACTGAACACCGGGGAGCTGTTTTTT.

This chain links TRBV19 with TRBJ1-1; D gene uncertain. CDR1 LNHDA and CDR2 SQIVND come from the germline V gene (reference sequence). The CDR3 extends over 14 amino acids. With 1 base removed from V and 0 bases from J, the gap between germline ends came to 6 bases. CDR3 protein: CASSIGNLNTEAFF. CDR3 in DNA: TGTGCCAGTAGTATAGGAAACCTGAACACTGAAGCTTTCTTT.

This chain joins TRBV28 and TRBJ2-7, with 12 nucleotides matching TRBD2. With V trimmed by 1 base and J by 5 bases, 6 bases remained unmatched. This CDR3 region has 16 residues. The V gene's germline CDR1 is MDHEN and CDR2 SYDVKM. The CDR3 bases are TGTGCCAGCAGTTTATCGACTAGCGGGAGTCTTAACGAGCAGTACTTC. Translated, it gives CASSLSTSGSLNEQYF.

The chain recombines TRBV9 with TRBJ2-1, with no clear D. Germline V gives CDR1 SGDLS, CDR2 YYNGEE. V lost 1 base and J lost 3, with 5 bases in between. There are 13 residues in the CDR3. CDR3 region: CASSVFDYNEQFF. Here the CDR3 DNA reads TGTGCCAGCAGCGTATTTGACTACAATGAGCAGTTCTTC.

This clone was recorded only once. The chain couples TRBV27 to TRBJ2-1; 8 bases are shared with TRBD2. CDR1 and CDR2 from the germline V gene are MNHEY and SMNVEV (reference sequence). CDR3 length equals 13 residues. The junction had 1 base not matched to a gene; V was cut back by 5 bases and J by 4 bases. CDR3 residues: CASSTGGYNEQFF. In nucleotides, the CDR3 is TGTGCCAGCAGTACGGGGGGGTACAATGAGCAGTTCTTC.

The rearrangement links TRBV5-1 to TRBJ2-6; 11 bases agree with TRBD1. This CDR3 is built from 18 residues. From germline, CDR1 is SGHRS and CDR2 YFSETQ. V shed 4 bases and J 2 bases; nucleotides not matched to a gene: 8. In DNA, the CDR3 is TGCGCCAGCAGCAACGCTGGACAGGGGGCAGCTGGGGCCAACGTCCTGACTTTC. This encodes CASSNAGQGAAGANVLTF.

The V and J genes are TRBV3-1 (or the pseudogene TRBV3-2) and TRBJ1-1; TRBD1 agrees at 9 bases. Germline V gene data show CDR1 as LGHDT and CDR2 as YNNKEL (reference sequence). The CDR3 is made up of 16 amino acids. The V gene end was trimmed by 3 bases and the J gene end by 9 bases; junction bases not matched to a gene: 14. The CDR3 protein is CASSHGDDRGRLQAFF. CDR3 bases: TGTGCCAGCAGCCACGGAGATGACAGGGGGAGACTACAAGCTTTCTTT.

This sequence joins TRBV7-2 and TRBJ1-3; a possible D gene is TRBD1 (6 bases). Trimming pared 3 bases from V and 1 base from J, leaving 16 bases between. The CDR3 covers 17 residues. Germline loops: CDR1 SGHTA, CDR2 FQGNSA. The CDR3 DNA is TGTGCCAGCAGCTTGGCCCCCCTTACAGGGTCTGGAAACACCATATATTTT. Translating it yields CASSLAPLTGSGNTIYF.